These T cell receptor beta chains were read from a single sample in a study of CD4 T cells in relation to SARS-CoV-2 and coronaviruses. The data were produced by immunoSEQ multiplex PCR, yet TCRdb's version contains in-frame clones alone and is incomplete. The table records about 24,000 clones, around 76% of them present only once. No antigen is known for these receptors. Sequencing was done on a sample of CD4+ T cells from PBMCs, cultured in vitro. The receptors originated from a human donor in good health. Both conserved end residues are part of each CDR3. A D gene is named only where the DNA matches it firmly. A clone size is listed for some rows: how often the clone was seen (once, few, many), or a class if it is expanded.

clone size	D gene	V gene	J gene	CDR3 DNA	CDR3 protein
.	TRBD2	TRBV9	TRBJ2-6	TGTGCCAGCAGTCCGGGGGGTTTGCGGGCCAACGTCCTGACTTTC	CASSPGGLRANVLTF
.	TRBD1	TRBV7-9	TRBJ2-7	TGTGCCAGCAGCTTACCCGGGACAGGGGGCTTCTACGAGCAGTACTTC	CASSLPGTGGFYEQYF
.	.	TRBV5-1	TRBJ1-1	TGCGCCAGCAGCCCGACGGGCACTGAAGCTTTCTTT	CASSPTGTEAFF
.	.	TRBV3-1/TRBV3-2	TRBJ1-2	TGTGCCAGCAGCCAAGACCTTTCGGGGGGCTACACCTTC	CASSQDLSGGYTF
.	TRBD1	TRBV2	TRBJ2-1	TGTGCCAGCACGGGACAGGGATCCTACAATGAGCAGTTCTTC	CASTGQGSYNEQFF
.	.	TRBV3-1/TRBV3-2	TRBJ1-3	TGTGCCAGCAGCCAAGATAGAGGGGCTAGTGGAAACACCATATATTTT	CASSQDRGASGNTIYF
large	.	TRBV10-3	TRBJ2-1	TGTGCCATCAGTGAAGCGAGTAGTGCCCTGGGGAATGAGCAGTTCTTC	CAISEASSALGNEQFF
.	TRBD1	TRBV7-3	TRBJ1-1	TGTGCCAGCAGCGAAAACAGGGGGCAAACTGAAGCTTTCTTT	CASSENRGQTEAFF
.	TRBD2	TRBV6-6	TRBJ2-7	TGTGCCAGCACGCTAGCGGGAGCGGACTACGAGCAGTACTTC	CASTLAGADYEQYF
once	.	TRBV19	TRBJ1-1	TGTGCCAGTAGTATAAACCGGAGGGTCGAGGGCGCTGAAGCTTTCTTT	CASSINRRVEGAEAFF
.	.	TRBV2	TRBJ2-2	TGTGCCAGCAGTCTACGGCTACCAACGAACACCGGGGAGCTGTTTTTT	CASSLRLPTNTGELFF
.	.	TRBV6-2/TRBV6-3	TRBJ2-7	TGTGCCAGCAGTTCTCCAAGAACCGAGCAGTACTTC	CASSSPRTEQYF
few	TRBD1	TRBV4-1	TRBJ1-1	TGCGCCACCTCAAAGCAGGGGGACACTGAAGCTTTCTTT	CATSKQGDTEAFF
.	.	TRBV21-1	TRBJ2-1	TGTGCCAGCACCGATTGGGGTACCACCTACAATGAGCAGTTCTTC	CASTDWGTTYNEQFF
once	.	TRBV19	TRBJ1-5	TGTGCCAGTAGTATGGGTCCGGGGGCAGGGGACCAGCCCCAGCATTTT	CASSMGPGAGDQPQHF
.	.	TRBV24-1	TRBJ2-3	TGTGCCACCAGTGATTTGACTAGCTTGGGCACAGATACGCAGTATTTT	CATSDLTSLGTDTQYF
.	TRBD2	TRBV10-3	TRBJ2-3	TGTGCCATCACGAATAGCGGGAGGGAAACAGATACGCAGTATTTT	CAITNSGRETDTQYF
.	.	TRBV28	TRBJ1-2	TGTGCCAGCAGTCGCACACCACTGGGGACGTTAGGCTACACCTTC	CASSRTPLGTLGYTF
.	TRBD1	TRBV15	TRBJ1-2	TGTGCCACCAGCAGGGACAGGGGGTTCTATGGCTACACCTTC	CATSRDRGFYGYTF
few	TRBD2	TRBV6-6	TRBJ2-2	TGTGCCAGCAGTAGATCAGGACTAGCGGGCGACACCGGGGAGCTGTTTTTT	CASSRSGLAGDTGELFF
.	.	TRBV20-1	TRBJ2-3	TGCAGTGCTAGTAGGGGGGCCCTTACAGATACGCAGTATTTT	CSASRGALTDTQYF
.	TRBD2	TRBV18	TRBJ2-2	TGTGCCAGCTCACCACGGTCTAGCGGGAGTAGCGGGGAGCTGTTTTTT	CASSPRSSGSSGELFF
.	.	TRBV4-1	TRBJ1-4	TGCGCCAGCAGCCAAGCCGGCATAAGCCTTGAAAAACTGTTTTTT	CASSQAGISLEKLFF
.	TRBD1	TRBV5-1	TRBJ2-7	TGCGCCAGCGATACCGGACAGGGCAACGAGCAGTACTTC	CASDTGQGNEQYF
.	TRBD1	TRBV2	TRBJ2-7	TGTGCCAGCAGGGCCACAGGGGCCTACGAGCAGTACTTC	CASRATGAYEQYF
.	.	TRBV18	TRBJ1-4	TGTGCCAGCTCGGACCCGGGACCAGGTGGGGAAAAACTGTTTTTT	CASSDPGPGGEKLFF
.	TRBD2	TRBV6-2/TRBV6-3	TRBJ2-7	TGTGCCAGCAGTTACCCCCGTTCTCGGACTAGCGCCTACGAGCAGTACTTC	CASSYPRSRTSAYEQYF
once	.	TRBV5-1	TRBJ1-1	TGCGCCAGCAGCTTGGTTAGGGGGGATACTGAAGCTTTCTTT	CASSLVRGDTEAFF
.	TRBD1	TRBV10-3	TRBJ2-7	TGTGCCATGGGGACAGGGGAACGCTACGAGCAGTACTTC	CAMGTGERYEQYF